Sequencing of this T cell receptor (beta chain) was carried out in a study of beta chain features in type 1 diabetes (dated by TCRdb to 2016 to 2019). With respect to the entire study: No differences in mean age, gender distribution, total cell number or subset yield were found between patients and healthy donors. Naive and central memory subsets were obtained from all 30 or so donors, but regulatory and stem cell-like memory subsets were isolated from only 8 patients and roughly 8 healthy donors. In the study, TCRB repertoires of sorted circulating CD4+ T cell subsets from recently diagnosed type 1 diabetes patients were compared with those of matched healthy donors. A total of 107,917,701 sorted cells were examined across all samples, and the number of cells per subset was strongly correlated with RNA yield. The research as a whole found: Because cDNA was sequenced instead of genomic DNA, highly expressing activated cells could be over-represented, though the groups showed no difference in activation or CD3 levels. Naive, central memory and regulatory TCRB repertoires appeared to be more similar among patients than among healthy donors. At VDJ recombination sites, type 1 diabetes patients had fewer insertions and more deleted nucleotides, which implies abnormalities in thymic rearrangement. Shorter templates might be favored by PCR, yet because patient and control samples were amplified and corrected together, any such skew would affect both groups equally. Because the HLA sub-analyses included only small numbers of individuals, any influence of HLA type on TCRB rearrangement was left unresolved. In all four CD4+ subsets, TCRB CDR3 length was moderately but significantly shorter in type 1 diabetes patients.

The entire isolated RNA was reverse transcribed using the High Capacity cDNA Reverse Transcription Kit, and thus expressed TCRB transcripts were sequenced. Deep immunoSEQ sequencing was applied to naive, central memory and regulatory T cell samples, giving an average of roughly 3.5 million total reads per sample. After sorted cells were lysed in RLT buffer, RNA was extracted with DNase-treated RNeasy Micro or Mini kits, with the choice depending on cell number. Each cell subset was processed on its own to prevent cross-contamination, while patient and healthy donor samples were processed together. The immunoSEQ multiplex PCR was used to amplify TCRB sequences from cDNA, yielding 87-bp fragments that span the CDR3 region. Sequencing of the amplicons was done on the Illumina HiSeq platform. As for the original processing: PCR bias was corrected computationally using synthetic template baselines, and reads within Hamming distance 2 were collapsed, with unmergeable singletons discarded. Reads were aligned against IMGT so that V, D and J genes, CDR3 length and insertions or deletions at six rearrangement sites could be assigned. Within each subset, clonotype counts were normalized to the number of sorted cells before true diversity and Gini coefficients were calculated with the tcR R package. Repertoire sharing was quantified using the overlap coefficient calculated on TCRB nucleotide sequences. TCRdb re-hosts the immuneACCESS table, in-frame sequences only. Its copies lack some clones; in the studies checked, an unresolved V gene accounts for under half of them, and the cause for the rest is not known. That table supplies the V and J calls and clone size; D and trimming were determined from the DNA. Within this sample are some 190,000 clones, with about 8% of them counted one time only. The top ten clones comprise about 0.95% of the sample.

A single peripheral blood draw of about 116 mL on average was collected from each donor into heparinised tubes. A BD FACSAria II and a panel including CD45RO, CCR7, CD25, CD127, CD95 and CD27 were used to sort naive, central memory, regulatory and stem cell-like memory CD4+ T cells. All sorted populations exceeded 95% purity. PBMCs were isolated right away by Lymphoprep density gradient centrifugation and were stained directly, without culture. So that batch effects would be minimized, each experiment stained and sorted samples in pairs, pairing one healthy donor with one patient. The cysteine opens and the phenylalanine closes a CDR3 of 15 amino acids. The entry retains the CDR3 DNA only, 45 bases that are in frame from base 1. A distance of 10 bases separates the germline ends of V and J, which lose 0 bases and 3 bases respectively. The germline V gene encodes CDR1 SGHRS and CDR2 YFSETQ. A word on this clone: This clone's antigen is unknown. No base quality values were provided; no much bigger clone lies one nucleotide off.

The TCR originated in a woman aged 40 to 50 with type 1 diabetes. The sample was central memory CD4+ T cells from blood. Recombination linked TRBV5-1 to TRBJ1-5; the D segment could be TRBD1, given 5 matching bases. Here the CDR3 is given as CASSLDGGFNQPQHF. DNA sequence: TGCGCCAGCAGCTTGGACGGGGGTTTCAATCAGCCCCAGCATTTT. The CDR3, completed at both ends by the reference TRBV5-1 and TRBJ1-5 genes, gives the full variable domain KAGVTQTPRYLIKTRGQQVTLSCSPISGHRSVSWYQQTPGQGLQFLFEYFSETQRNKGNFPGRFSGRQFSNSRSEMNVSTLELGDSALYLCASSLDGGFNQPQHFGDGTRLSIL.